These 29 T cell receptor beta chains originate from one sample sequenced in a study of cytomegalovirus exposure and HLA in healthy donors. Use of 60 Vbeta and 13 Jbeta primers characterized the PCR. Sequencing used immunoSEQ multiplex PCR; TCRdb keeps in-frame clones, though not all of them. The sample shows around 140,000 clones, approximately 80% of them seen only once. Sequencing input: PBMCs. The origin of the receptors is a man aged 40-50 years in good health and CMV-seronegative.

The V call is TRBV4-2, the J call TRBJ2-5, with D tentatively TRBD2 (6 bases). V was cut by 0 bases and J by 6 bases, with 17 bases left in between. The CDR3 runs 16 residues. Germline CDR1 and CDR2: LGHNA and YNFKEQ. CDR3 residues: CASSQEAWREGQTQYF. CDR3 nucleotide sequence: TGTGCCAGCAGCCAAGAAGCGTGGCGGGAAGGGCAGACCCAGTACTTC.

This chain joins TRBV14 and TRBJ1-4; no clear D gene. Trimming left V 1 base short and J 8 bases short, with 14 bases between. The CDR3 length is 15 residues. Germline CDR1 SGHDN, CDR2 FVKESK. In DNA, the CDR3 is TGTGCCAGCAGCCAAGTTGGGTCTCGGAGAGAAAAACTGTTTTTT. It translates to CASSQVGSRREKLFF.

The chain has TRBV29-1 and TRBJ2-1, with 7 nucleotides matching TRBD2. From germline, CDR1 is SQVTM and CDR2 ANQGSEA. There are 12 residues in the CDR3. The CDR3 coding sequence is TGCTGGGCTGGCGGGAGTTTCAATGAGCAGTTCTTC. This codes for CWAGGSFNEQFF.

The chain recombines TRBV19 with TRBJ2-5; 7 positions match TRBD1. Germline-derived CDR1 and CDR2 are LNHDA and SQIVND (reference sequence). V was clipped by 6 bases and J by 5 bases; unmatched bases: 6. This CDR3 has 13 residues. The CDR3 region is CASRAGGAETQYF. The CDR3 nucleotides are TGTGCCAGTAGGGCAGGGGGTGCGGAGACCCAGTACTTC.

The rearrangement links TRBV12-5 to TRBJ2-1; D unresolved. The CDR3 is made up of 16 amino acids. Trimming pared 5 bases from V and 0 bases from J, leaving 14 bases between. Germline V gene data show CDR1 as LGHNT and CDR2 as FRNRAP. The CDR3 DNA reads as TGTGCTAGTGGTACCTCTCAATTGAGCTCCTACAATGAGCAGTTCTTC. Protein: CASGTSQLSSYNEQFF.

The rearrangement links TRBV5-1 to TRBJ2-7, with 8 nucleotides matching TRBD1. The CDR3 is made up of 14 amino acids. CDR1 and CDR2 from the germline V gene are SGHRS and YFSETQ. V trimming: 3 bases; J trimming: 6 bases; junction bases outside the gene matches: 8. CDR3 loop: CASSWGQGAGEQYF. CDR3 nucleotide sequence: TGCGCCAGCAGCTGGGGGCAGGGGGCAGGCGAGCAGTACTTC.

The rearrangement links TRBV7-9 to TRBJ2-5, with D tentatively TRBD2 (5 bases). CDR1 SEHNR and CDR2 FQNEAQ come from the germline V gene (reference sequence). Trimming removed 0 bases at V and 0 bases at J, with 14 bases between. This CDR3 is built from 17 residues. CDR3 in amino acids: CASSLASGFTHQETQYF. As DNA, the CDR3 is TGTGCCAGCAGCTTAGCGAGCGGCTTCACACACCAAGAGACCCAGTACTTC.

V and J are TRBV6-6 and TRBJ1-4, with a weak D call TRBD1 (5 bases). Germline V lookup: CDR1 MNHNY, CDR2 SVGAGI (reference sequence). The CDR3 contains 13 residues. V shed 6 bases and J shed 5 bases, with 10 bases lying between them. The CDR3 DNA reads TGTGCCAGCAGGCCAGGGCGGAATGAAAAACTGTTTTTT. Amino acids: CASRPGRNEKLFF.

This clone was detected only a few times. The rearrangement joins TRBV11-2 to TRBJ2-2, with a possible D match to TRBD1 (5 bases). Deletions cut 5 bases from V and 5 bases from J, with 18 bases between. CDR1 SGHAT and CDR2 FQNNGV come from the germline V gene. The length of the CDR3 is 16 residues. In DNA form, the CDR3 reads TGTGCCAGCAGCCCACCAGGGCTCCGAAGGACCGGGGAGCTGTTTTTT. Translating it yields CASSPPGLRRTGELFF.

CDR3 region: CASSLGSGSYNEQFF. In nucleotides, the CDR3 is TGTGCCAGCAGCTTAGGGTCAGGATCCTACAATGAGCAGTTCTTC. The rearrangement joins TRBV11-1 to TRBJ2-1; D remains ambiguous. CDR1 and CDR2 from the germline V gene are SGHAT and FQDESV (reference sequence). The CDR3 runs to 15 residues. V lost 1 base and J lost 1, with 8 bases in between.

Details on this clone: A read error may account for a junction end that differs from germline. The rearrangement joins TRBV6-5 to TRBJ1-1; no firm D call. The CDR3 totals 13 residues. Germline-derived CDR1 and CDR2 are MNHEY and SVGAGI. CDR3 sequence reads: CPSSPPRQSEAFF. In nucleotides, the CDR3 is TGTCCCAGCAGTCCCCCCCGCCAGTCTGAAGCTTTCTTT.

Of note for this clone: One junction end does not reproduce the germline sequence, and a read error may be involved. The chain has TRBV7-9 and TRBJ2-7, with D possibly being TRBD1 (5 bases). This CDR3 contains 13 residues. Per germline, CDR1 SEHNR and CDR2 FQNEAQ (reference sequence). For the CDR3, the DNA is TGTTCCAGCAGCTCCCCAGGGTCCTACGAGCAGTACTTC. This encodes CSSSSPGSYEQYF. Looking up the rest from reference TRBV7-9 and TRBJ2-7 gives the full variable domain: DTGVSQNPRHKITKRGQNVTFRCDPISEHNRLYWYRQTLGQGPEFLTYFQNEAQLEKSRLLSDRFSAERPKGSFSTLEIQRTEQGDSAMYLCSSSSPGSYEQYFGPGTRLTVT.

The chain uses TRBV28 and TRBJ2-7; TRBD2 matches 9 bases. Germline V gene sequence: CDR1 MDHEN, CDR2 SYDVKM. This CDR3 spans 16 amino acids. With 8 bases clipped from V and 5 bases from J, the junction kept 16 bases outside the gene matches. CDR3 sequence: CASGFPGLARADEQYF. DNA for the CDR3: TGTGCCAGCGGCTTCCCAGGACTAGCGAGGGCGGACGAGCAGTACTTC. Full variable domain (remainder filled in from reference TRBV28 and TRBJ2-7): DVKVTQSSRYLVKRTGEKVFLECVQDMDHENMFWYRQDPGLGLRLIYFSYDVKMKEKGDIPEGYSVSREKKERFSLILESASTNQTSMYLCASGFPGLARADEQYFGPGTRLTVT.

The sample holds one count of this clone. CDR3 region: CASAPRRGTGANVLTF. CDR3 bases: TGTGCCAGCGCGCCCAGAAGGGGAACTGGGGCCAACGTCCTGACTTTC. The gene calls are TRBV5-6 and TRBJ2-6; tentative D call: TRBD1 (5 bases). V lost 7 bases to trimming and J lost 2 bases, with 16 bases between them. The CDR3 runs to 16 residues. Germline CDR1 is SGHDT and CDR2 is YYEEEE.

The CDR3 here is CASSLRGQSYEQYF. CDR3 nucleotide sequence: TGCGCCAGCAGCTTGCGGGGTCAATCCTACGAGCAGTACTTC. The chain recombines TRBV5-1 with TRBJ2-7; D is possibly TRBD2 (5 bases). Germline CDR1 SGHRS, CDR2 YFSETQ. V was clipped by 1 base and J by 1 base, with 9 bases between them. CDR3 length: 14 residues.

J is TRBJ2-1 and V is TRBV7-9, with D possibly being TRBD2 (6 bases). In germline, CDR1 is SEHNR, CDR2 FQNEAQ (reference sequence). The CDR3 is 14 residues long. V dropped 4 bases and J dropped 5 bases, with 12 bases sitting between them. The CDR3 protein is CASSWGLGNNEQFF. The DNA of the CDR3 is TGTGCCAGCAGCTGGGGACTGGGTAACAATGAGCAGTTCTTC.

The J gene is TRBJ2-7, the V gene TRBV10-3; TRBD1 aligns across 7 bases. The junction had 7 bases not matched to a gene; V was cut back by 2 bases and J by 3 bases. Per the germline V gene, CDR1 is ENHRY and CDR2 is SYGVKD. The CDR3 spans 15 residues. The CDR3 protein is CAISEITGDGYEQYF. CDR3 bases: TGTGCCATCAGTGAGATAACAGGGGACGGCTACGAGCAGTACTTC.

The rearrangement uses TRBV6-5 and TRBJ1-3; 11 bases align to TRBD1. Looked up from germline, CDR1 is MNHEY and CDR2 is SVGAGI. Trimming removed 6 bases from V and 2 bases from J; junction bases left unmatched: 3. This CDR3 region has 15 residues. The CDR3 spells CASSQGQGAGNTIYF. CDR3 coding DNA: TGTGCCAGCAGCCAGGGACAGGGGGCTGGAAACACCATATATTTT.

This clone was seen a handful of times. The rearrangement links TRBV5-4 to TRBJ2-7; 15 bases are shared with TRBD2. From germline, CDR1 is SGHNT and CDR2 YYREEE (reference sequence). The V segment lost 4 bases and the J segment 2 bases; nucleotides outside the gene matches: 7. This CDR3 has 17 amino acids. Here the CDR3 DNA reads TGTGCCAGCAGCACCGGGACTAGCGGGAGGTCCGCCTACGAGCAGTACTTC. Residues: CASSTGTSGRSAYEQYF.

This chain connects TRBV5-4 to TRBJ2-1, with TRBD1 as a possible D gene (5 bases). Germline lookup yields CDR1 SGHNT and CDR2 YYREEE (reference sequence). Trimming took off 1 base at V and 4 bases at J, with 6 bases between the two ends. The CDR3 spans 13 residues. CDR3 region: CASSLTGYNEQFF. CDR3 in DNA: TGTGCCAGCAGCTTGACAGGATACAATGAGCAGTTCTTC.

This sequence joins TRBV30 and TRBJ2-1; 13 bases line up with TRBD2. CDR3 length: 17 residues. CDR1 and CDR2 from the germline V gene are GTSNPN and SVGIG (reference sequence). V trimming: 4 bases; J trimming: 9 bases; junction bases outside the gene matches: 15. DNA for the CDR3: TGTGCCTGGAATGGCCTCAACGGGACTAGCGGGATGGGTGAGCAGTTCTTC. It yields the protein CAWNGLNGTSGMGEQFF.

Worth noting for this clone: At the DNA level, this CDR3 is encoded by other sequences in the same sample as well. The rearrangement links TRBV7-8 to TRBJ2-5; D possibly corresponds to TRBD2 (7 bases). V was pared by 7 bases and J by 7 bases, with 31 bases between. Germline-derived CDR1 and CDR2 are SGHVS and FQNEAQ. The CDR3 runs 18 residues. The CDR3 loop is CASTAVGGKGGTQRTQYF. In nucleotides, the CDR3 is TGTGCCAGCACCGCGGTGGGTGGGAAGGGGGGGACCCAGAGGACCCAGTACTTC.

This rearrangement joins TRBV6-5 to TRBJ2-7; 8 bases line up with TRBD2. The J segment lost 0 bases and the V segment lost 5 bases, leaving 3 bases of the junction unmatched. The CDR3 runs 14 residues. Germline values: CDR1 MNHEY, CDR2 SVGAGI. Here the CDR3 reads CASSPGLGSYEQYF. CDR3 DNA: TGTGCCAGCAGTCCGGGACTAGGCTCCTACGAGCAGTACTTC.

The V call is TRBV28, the J call TRBJ2-5, with D possibly TRBD2 on 5 matching bases. The end of the DNA fits TRBJ2-7 better, so the J call may be wrong. The germline V gene encodes CDR1 MDHEN and CDR2 SYDVKM. The CDR3 loop spans 13 amino acids. The CDR3 sequence: CASSPKGLYEQYF. In DNA, the CDR3 is TGTGCCAGCAGTCCGAAAGGACTCTACGAGCAGTACTTC.

The chain combines TRBV6-4 with TRBJ2-1; 9 bases map to TRBD2. J lost 5 bases, V lost 2 bases, and 7 bases had no gene match. The germline CDR1 and CDR2 sequences are MRHNA and SNTAGT. The CDR3 has 16 amino acids. For the CDR3, the DNA is TGTGCCAGCAGTGACACCCCCGGGACTAGCAACAATGAGCAGTTCTTC. This encodes CASSDTPGTSNNEQFF.

The rearrangement joins TRBV4-3 to TRBJ2-3, with 15 bases matching TRBD2. With 3 bases clipped from V and 5 bases from J, the junction kept 12 bases outside the gene matches. CDR1 is LGHNA, CDR2 YSLEER, per germline. The CDR3 is made up of 19 amino acids. The CDR3 DNA reads as TGCGCCAGCAGCCAGACGGGACTAGCGGGGGGCCAAGGAGGAGATACGCAGTATTTT. It is translated as CASSQTGLAGGQGGDTQYF.

The chain uses TRBV5-1 and TRBJ1-6; no firm D call. V was cut by 0 bases and J by 6 bases, with 13 bases left in between. The CDR3 is 16 residues long. CDR1 is SGHRS, CDR2 YFSETQ, per germline. This chain's CDR3 is CASSLDPAVLNSPLHF. The CDR3 DNA sequence: TGCGCCAGCAGCTTGGATCCTGCGGTGCTTAATTCACCCCTCCACTTT.

The rearrangement uses TRBV28 and TRBJ2-4; TRBD1 aligns across 9 bases. The CDR3 consists of 16 residues. CDR1 and CDR2 (germline): MDHEN, SYDVKM. V trimming: 6 bases; J trimming: 1 base; junction bases outside the gene matches: 7. This CDR3 is CASRTTGGRAKNIQYF. In nucleotides, the CDR3 is TGTGCCAGCAGAACAACAGGGGGCCGGGCCAAAAACATTCAGTACTTC.

This clone has only a few counts. The J gene is TRBJ1-1, the V gene TRBV19; TRBD1 matches 11 bases. There are 13 residues in the CDR3. J gave up 2 bases and V 8 bases, and 1 base lay outside the gene matches. Per germline, CDR1 LNHDA and CDR2 SQIVND (reference sequence). The CDR3 sequence: CASGQGANTEAFF. CDR3 DNA: TGTGCCAGTGGACAGGGGGCTAACACTGAAGCTTTCTTT.